Below, 7 T cell receptor beta chains from the same sample are listed, as sequenced in a study of shared clonotypes between healthy human individuals. Sequencing was performed with immunoSEQ multiplex PCR; in TCRdb, only in-frame clones are kept and a portion is missing. This table holds about 2.1 million clones, 85% to 95% found once. CD45RO-negative cells were positively selected for CCR7, leaving out terminally differentiated effector memory CD45RA+ cells. Input material: naive CD8+ T cells from PBMCs. The origin of the receptors is a man in his late teens or twenties in good health. Some clones in this sample may be carry-over from other donors' samples.

The J gene is TRBJ1-1, the V gene TRBV13; D gene ambiguous. This CDR3 contains 13 residues. V shed 4 bases and J shed 6 bases, with 12 bases lying between them. Germline V CDR1 and CDR2: PRHDT, FYEKMQ (reference sequence). The CDR3 DNA follows: TGTGCCAGCAGCTCCCAATTGGGCCCTGAAGCTTTCTTT. Translation: CASSSQLGPEAFF.

The rearrangement links TRBV7-8 to TRBJ2-1; 8 bases line up with TRBD2. J was trimmed by 0 bases and V by 5 bases; bases with no gene match: 12. From germline, CDR1 is SGHVS and CDR2 FQNEAQ. This CDR3 has 18 amino acids. The CDR3 protein is CASSLDVGGRSSYNEQFF. The CDR3 DNA reads as TGTGCCAGCAGCCTAGACGTCGGCGGGAGGAGCTCCTACAATGAGCAGTTCTTC.

The chain combines TRBV10-3 with TRBJ1-1, with D uncertain. There are 16 residues in the CDR3. V was cut by 4 bases and J by 3 bases, with 18 bases left in between. From germline, CDR1 is ENHRY and CDR2 SYGVKD. The DNA of the CDR3 is TGTGCCATCAGTGGCCCACCAGGCTCTAGGTACACTGAAGCTTTCTTT. This codes for CAISGPPGSRYTEAFF.

This clone was seen just once. The rearrangement joins TRBV5-6 to TRBJ2-1; D is perhaps TRBD1 (6 bases). V lost 4 bases to trimming and J lost 8 bases, with 10 bases between them. The CDR3 sequence is 12 residues long. Germline V CDR1 and CDR2: SGHDT, YYEEEE. The CDR3 region is CASSPQGYEQFF. The CDR3 nucleotides are TGTGCCAGCAGCCCACAGGGCTATGAGCAGTTCTTC.

The CDR3 loop is CASSLSGGHYSYEQYF. Here the CDR3 DNA reads TGTGCCAGCAGTTTATCGGGGGGGCATTACTCCTACGAGCAGTACTTC. The rearrangement joins TRBV27 to TRBJ2-7; perhaps TRBD2 as D (7 bases). The CDR3 consists of 16 residues. The ends were cut back, 0 bases at V and 0 bases at J, with 12 bases in the middle. Per the germline V gene, CDR1 is MNHEY and CDR2 is SMNVEV (reference sequence).

The CDR3 is CASSLVGRGEANTGELFF. CDR3 DNA: TGTGCCAGCAGCTTAGTCGGCAGGGGGGAAGCGAACACCGGGGAGCTGTTTTTT. This rearrangement joins TRBV7-9 to TRBJ2-2, with a weak D call TRBD1 (7 bases). Germline V gene data show CDR1 as SEHNR and CDR2 as FQNEAQ (reference sequence). The CDR3 spans 18 residues. Trimming took off 1 base at V and 0 bases at J, with 15 bases between the two ends.

The rearrangement links TRBV27 to TRBJ1-1; TRBD1 aligns across 8 bases. Germline CDR1 MNHEY, CDR2 SMNVEV (reference sequence). This CDR3 has 14 residues. V was clipped by 5 bases and J by 4 bases; unmatched bases: 6. This chain's CDR3 is CASSQITGGTEAFF. In nucleotides, the CDR3 is TGTGCCAGCAGTCAAATTACAGGGGGCACTGAAGCTTTCTTT.